The 29 T cell receptor beta chains in this list originate from one sample, sequenced in a study of shared clonotypes between healthy human individuals. Method: immunoSEQ multiplex PCR; TCRdb's copy keeps in-frame clones and lacks some. This table holds a few million clones, more than 90% found once. What was sequenced was naive CD4+ T cells sorted from blood. Subset in this sample: CD45RA+ positively selected. The receptor source for this set is a man between 18 and 35 years old in good health.

CDR3 residues: CASSLRVDSGANVLTF. The CDR3 DNA reads TGTGCCAGCAGTTTACGGGTTGACTCTGGGGCCAACGTCCTGACTTTC. The rearrangement links TRBV6-5 to TRBJ2-6; D uncertain. Germline CDR1 is MNHEY and CDR2 is SVGAGI. Trimming took off 4 bases at V and 0 bases at J, with 10 bases between the two ends. This CDR3 region has 16 residues.

The rearrangement uses TRBV28 and TRBJ1-2; the D is unclear. The CDR3 has 15 residues. CDR1 is MDHEN and CDR2 is SYDVKM in the germline V gene. The V end lost 3 bases, the J end lost 8 bases, and 19 bases lay between the germline ends. The CDR3 protein is CASSFYRELKEGYTF. CDR3 in DNA: TGTGCCAGCAGTTTTTATCGGGAGCTAAAGGAGGGCTACACCTTC.

The chain carries TRBV11-2 and TRBJ1-1; no reliable D call. The CDR3 has 12 residues. In germline, CDR1 is SGHAT, CDR2 FQNNGV. The V end lost 0 bases, the J end lost 9 bases, and 8 bases lay between the germline ends. The CDR3 DNA is TGTGCCAGCAGCTTAGATCGAGGAAAAGCTTTCTTT. Residues: CASSLDRGKAFF.

This chain links TRBV25-1 with TRBJ2-3; TRBD2 matches at 11 bases. Germline V gene sequence: CDR1 MGHDK, CDR2 SYGVNS. This CDR3 has 16 amino acids. The V and J ends lost 4 bases and 2 bases, in that order; junction bases with no gene match: 5. This CDR3 is CASSVGTSGTTDTQYF. As DNA, the CDR3 is TGTGCCAGCAGTGTTGGGACTAGCGGCACCACAGATACGCAGTATTTT.

The genes are TRBV18 and TRBJ1-1, with 9 bases identical to TRBD1. The germline gives CDR1 KGHSH, CDR2 LQKENI. The J segment lost 3 bases and the V segment lost 1 base, leaving 3 bases of the junction unmatched. This CDR3 spans 15 amino acids. CDR3 nucleotides: TGTGCCAGCTCACCACTCAGGACAGGGGACACTGAAGCTTTCTTT. As protein: CASSPLRTGDTEAFF. Looking up the rest from reference TRBV18 and TRBJ1-1 gives the full variable domain: NAGVMQNPRHLVRRRGQEARLRCSPMKGHSHVYWYRQLPEEGLKFMVYLQKENIIDESGMPKERFSAEFPKEGPSILRIQQVVRGDSAAYFCASSPLRTGDTEAFFGQGTRLTVV.

The CDR3 DNA reads TGTGCCAGCAGCTTAGGAGGGGGCCCTTCCTCCTACGAGCAGTACTTC. This encodes CASSLGGGPSSYEQYF. The rearrangement links TRBV11-2 to TRBJ2-7; 7 positions agree with TRBD1. Per the germline V gene, CDR1 is SGHAT and CDR2 is FQNNGV. J lost 0 bases, V lost 1 base, and 6 bases had no gene match. This CDR3 region has 16 residues.

The V and J genes are TRBV7-2 and TRBJ2-5, with 9 nucleotides matching TRBD2. Germline CDR1 and CDR2: SGHTA and FQGNSA. V shed 0 bases and J 1 base; nucleotides not matched to a gene: 6. This CDR3 contains 17 residues. The CDR3 bases are TGTGCCAGCAGCTTAGCTGGTCAGACTAGCGGCCAAGAGACCCAGTACTTC. Translation gives CASSLAGQTSGQETQYF.

V usage is TRBV5-5 and J usage is TRBJ2-7, with D possibly matching TRBD1 (6 bases). The CDR3 spans 16 residues. Germline V gene lookup returns CDR1 SGHKS and CDR2 YYEKEE (reference sequence). V was pared by 3 bases and J by 2 bases, with 18 bases between. Here the CDR3 reads CASSYLLQGFTYEQYF. The CDR3, as DNA: TGTGCCAGCAGCTACTTGCTCCAGGGGTTTACCTACGAGCAGTACTTC.

The gene calls are TRBV5-1 and TRBJ2-1, with TRBD2 matching 7 bases. Unmatched junction bases numbered 8, after V lost 1 base and J lost 4 bases. The CDR3 covers 16 residues. Germline V gene lookup returns CDR1 SGHRS and CDR2 YFSETQ. The CDR3 DNA reads as TGCGCCAGCAGCTTGTACTCCAGCGGGGAGTACAATGAGCAGTTCTTC. Amino acids: CASSLYSSGEYNEQFF.

CDR3 nucleotides: TGTGCCAGCAGTTACGAGAACACTGAAGCTTTCTTT. It codes for CASSYENTEAFF. This chain connects TRBV6-6 to TRBJ1-1, with unresolved D. The CDR3 has 12 amino acids. V was shortened by 2 bases and J by 1 base, with 2 bases between the two germline ends. Germline values: CDR1 MNHNY, CDR2 SVGAGI (reference sequence).

This clone was seen once. The gene calls are TRBV11-2 and TRBJ2-1, with 8 bases matching TRBD2. The CDR3 is made up of 18 amino acids. J lost 6 bases, V lost 0 bases, and 13 bases had no gene match. The V gene's germline CDR1 is SGHAT and CDR2 FQNNGV. The CDR3 region is CASSLEVRGAKFGNEQFF. In DNA form, the CDR3 reads TGTGCCAGCAGCTTAGAGGTGCGGGGGGCAAAGTTTGGCAATGAGCAGTTCTTC.

The chain recombines TRBV6-5 with TRBJ1-2; the D is unclear. The V end lost 6 bases, the J end lost 2 bases, and 10 bases lay between the germline ends. Germline assignment: CDR1 MNHEY and CDR2 SVGAGI. CDR3 length: 13 residues. The CDR3 DNA reads TGTGCCAGCAGAGGCTCCGCGAACTATGGCTACACCTTC. Protein sequence: CASRGSANYGYTF.

The chain employs TRBV27 and TRBJ2-3; 7 nucleotides agree with TRBD2. The CDR3 contains 15 residues. In germline, CDR1 is MNHEY, CDR2 SMNVEV (reference sequence). Trimming removed 5 bases from V and 9 bases from J; junction bases left unmatched: 14. CDR3 DNA sequence: TGTGCCAGCAGTCTGGCTTGGGAGCGGGGAACGACGCAGTATTTT. Translated, it gives CASSLAWERGTTQYF.

The J gene is TRBJ2-7, the V gene TRBV9, with TRBD1 matching over 7 bases. Germline-derived CDR1 and CDR2 are SGDLS and YYNGEE. Trimming at V came to 4 bases and at J to 3 bases, leaving 10 bases not matched to a gene. This CDR3 comprises 15 residues. The CDR3 region is CASSLRDSQFYEQYF. Written as DNA, the CDR3 is TGTGCCAGCAGCCTTAGGGACAGCCAATTCTACGAGCAGTACTTC.

This clone was recorded only once. The chain recombines TRBV7-9 with TRBJ2-3, with TRBD2 identical over 10 bases. The V gene end was trimmed by 5 bases and the J gene end by 3 bases; junction bases not matched to a gene: 11. CDR1 is SEHNR and CDR2 is FQNEAQ in the germline V gene (reference sequence). The CDR3 has 17 residues. CDR3: CASSPLRASGSTDTQYF. The CDR3 DNA reads as TGTGCCAGCAGCCCCCTCCGAGCTAGCGGGAGTACAGATACGCAGTATTTT.

V usage is TRBV6-6 and J usage is TRBJ2-4; D ambiguous. CDR1 is MNHNY, CDR2 SVGAGI, per germline (reference sequence). The V end lost 5 bases, the J end lost 7 bases, and 15 bases lay between the germline ends. The CDR3 has 14 amino acids. CDR3 nucleotide sequence: TGTGCCAGCAGTCCCCCTCCTCCCGGGAACATTCAGTACTTC. Protein: CASSPPPPGNIQYF.

This chain uses TRBV11-2 with TRBJ2-5; 11 bases map to TRBD2. Germline assignment: CDR1 SGHAT and CDR2 FQNNGV. The CDR3 runs 15 residues. V dropped 0 bases and J dropped 10; count of bases not matched to a gene: 7. The CDR3 nucleotides are TGTGCCAGCAGCTTAGATAACGCTAGCGGGAGGATCCAGTACTTC. This gives the protein CASSLDNASGRIQYF. Combining the CDR3 with reference TRBV11-2 and TRBJ2-5 gives the whole variable domain EAGVAQSPRYKIIEKRQSVAFWCNPISGHATLYWYQQILGQGPKLLIQFQNNGVVDDSQLPKDRFSAERLKGVDSTLKIQPAKLEDSAVYLCASSLDNASGRIQYFGPGTRLLVL.

The genes are TRBV4-3 and TRBJ2-7; 9 positions match TRBD2. The junction had 12 bases not matched to a gene; V was cut back by 6 bases and J by 6 bases. The CDR3 has 15 amino acids. CDR1 is LGHNA and CDR2 is YSLEER in the germline V gene. CDR3 loop: CASSLGVAGEGEQYF. The CDR3 DNA is TGCGCCAGCAGTTTAGGGGTAGCGGGAGAGGGCGAGCAGTACTTC.

This clone was seen just once. Other DNA sequences of this sample code for an identical CDR3. The chain joins TRBV9 to TRBJ2-2; D may match TRBD1 or TRBD2 (5 bases each). The V gene's germline CDR1 is SGDLS and CDR2 YYNGEE. V was trimmed by 2 bases and J by 1 base, leaving 9 bases between them. The CDR3 runs to 15 residues. In nucleotides, the CDR3 is TGTGCCAGCAGCGTGGGGACGGGGAACACCGGGGAGCTGTTTTTT. Encoded protein: CASSVGTGNTGELFF.

With respect to this clone: Other DNA sequences in the same sample also yield this CDR3. This chain joins TRBV7-2 and TRBJ1-6; TRBD1 matches at 12 bases. V shed 4 bases and J 7 bases; nucleotides not matched to a gene: 2. Germline V gene lookup returns CDR1 SGHTA and CDR2 FQGNSA. The CDR3 runs to 15 residues. The chain's CDR3 is CASSSGQGANSPLHF. CDR3 nucleotides: TGTGCCAGCAGCTCGGGACAGGGGGCGAATTCACCCCTCCACTTT.

Remarks on this clone: Other DNA variants within this sample encode the same CDR3. The rearrangement joins TRBV7-9 to TRBJ1-1, with unresolved D. Germline values: CDR1 SEHNR, CDR2 FQNEAQ (reference sequence). The CDR3 sequence is 14 residues long. V shed 0 bases and J shed 0 bases, with 5 bases lying between them. CDR3 coding DNA: TGTGCCAGCAGCTTAGCGCTCGTGAACACTGAAGCTTTCTTT. Amino acids: CASSLALVNTEAFF.

The chain has TRBV30 and TRBJ1-4; TRBD1 might be the D (5 bases). V lost 0 bases, J lost 6 bases, and 11 bases lay in between. This CDR3 spans 14 amino acids. CDR1 is GTSNPN and CDR2 is SVGIG in the germline V gene (reference sequence). CDR3 coding DNA: TGTGCCTGGAGTGTAGTGGGGGGGGATGAAAAACTGTTTTTT. Translated, it gives CAWSVVGGDEKLFF.

Comments on this clone: One end of the junction is discordant with germline, which a read error may explain. The chain uses TRBV25-1 and TRBJ2-5; 8 bases are shared with TRBD2. Near its end, the DNA agrees better with TRBJ2-7, so the J call may be wrong. Looked up from germline, CDR1 is MGHDK and CDR2 is SYGVNS. The CDR3 is made up of 13 amino acids. CDR3 nucleotides: TGTGCCAGCAGCGAATCCGGGACTAGCGAGCAGTACTTC. It encodes CASSESGTSEQYF.

This rearrangement joins TRBV6-5 to TRBJ1-6; D uncertain. V was shortened by 7 bases and J by 3 bases, with 13 bases between the two germline ends. CDR1 MNHEY and CDR2 SVGAGI come from the germline V gene. This CDR3 region has 15 residues. This chain's CDR3 is CASKAKRGYNSPLHF. DNA of the CDR3: TGTGCCAGCAAAGCAAAACGGGGCTATAATTCACCCCTCCACTTT.

The chain employs TRBV21-1 and TRBJ1-1; TRBD1, the table's D call, was not compared with the DNA. TRBV21-1 is described as a pseudogene. CDR3 length equals 13 residues. CDR3 DNA sequence: TGTGCCAGCAGCCGCCAGGGGAACACTGAAGCTTTCTTT. Translation gives CASSRQGNTEAFF.

The V gene is TRBV7-3, the J gene TRBJ2-3, with D possibly called TRBD1 or TRBD2 (6 bases each). CDR1 SGHTA and CDR2 FQGTGA come from the germline V gene. Trimming removed 5 bases at V and 6 bases at J, with 15 bases between. This CDR3 has 14 residues. The CDR3 is CASSPDRSGDTQYF. As DNA, the CDR3 is TGTGCCAGCAGCCCGGACAGAAGCGGGGATACGCAGTATTTT. Variable domain in full (rest from reference TRBV7-3 and TRBJ2-3): GAGVSQTPSNKVTEKGKYVELRCDPISGHTALYWYRQSLGQGPEFLIYFQGTGAADDSGLPNDRFFAVRPEGSVSTLKIQRTERGDSAVYLCASSPDRSGDTQYFGPGTRLTVL.

The chain carries TRBV30 and TRBJ2-3; 11 nucleotides match TRBD2. V was clipped by 5 bases and J by 2 bases; unmatched bases: 6. Per germline, CDR1 GTSNPN and CDR2 SVGIG (reference sequence). CDR3 length: 15 residues. CDR3: CAWATSGANTDTQYF. The CDR3 DNA reads as TGTGCCTGGGCGACTAGCGGGGCAAACACAGATACGCAGTATTTT. The variable domain in full, completed from reference TRBV30 and TRBJ2-3, reads SQTIHQWPATLVQPVGSPLSLECTVEGTSNPNLYWYRQAAGRGLQLLFYSVGIGQISSEVPQNLSASRPQDRQFILSSKKLLLSDSGFYLCAWATSGANTDTQYFGPGTRLTVL.

The rearrangement joins TRBV5-6 to TRBJ1-5, with D possibly TRBD1 on 5 matching bases. CDR1 is SGHDT and CDR2 is YYEEEE in the germline V gene. The V end lost 4 bases, the J end lost 1 base, and 9 bases lay between the germline ends. The CDR3 has 14 amino acids. The CDR3 loop reads CASSPGVSNQPQHF. CDR3 nucleotide sequence: TGTGCCAGCAGCCCGGGGGTAAGCAATCAGCCCCAGCATTTT.

This clone was seen once. The CDR3 here is CASSAGGQLETQYF. The CDR3 region has the DNA TGCGCCAGCAGCGCTGGAGGCCAGTTAGAGACCCAGTACTTC. The V gene is TRBV5-1, the J gene TRBJ2-5; possibly TRBD2 for D (5 bases). The V and J ends lost 4 bases and 4 bases respectively, with 14 bases between them. Germline values: CDR1 SGHRS, CDR2 YFSETQ. CDR3 length: 14 amino acids.